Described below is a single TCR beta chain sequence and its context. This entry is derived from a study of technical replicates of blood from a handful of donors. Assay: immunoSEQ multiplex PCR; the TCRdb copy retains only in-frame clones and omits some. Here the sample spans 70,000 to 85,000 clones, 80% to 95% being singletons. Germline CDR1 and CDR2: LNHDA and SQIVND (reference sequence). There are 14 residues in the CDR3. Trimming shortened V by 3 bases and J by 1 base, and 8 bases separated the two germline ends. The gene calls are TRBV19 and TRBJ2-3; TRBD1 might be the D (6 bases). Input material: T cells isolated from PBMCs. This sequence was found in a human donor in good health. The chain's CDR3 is CASSIYRGTDTQYF. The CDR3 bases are TGTGCCAGTAGTATTTACAGGGGCACAGATACGCAGTATTTT.